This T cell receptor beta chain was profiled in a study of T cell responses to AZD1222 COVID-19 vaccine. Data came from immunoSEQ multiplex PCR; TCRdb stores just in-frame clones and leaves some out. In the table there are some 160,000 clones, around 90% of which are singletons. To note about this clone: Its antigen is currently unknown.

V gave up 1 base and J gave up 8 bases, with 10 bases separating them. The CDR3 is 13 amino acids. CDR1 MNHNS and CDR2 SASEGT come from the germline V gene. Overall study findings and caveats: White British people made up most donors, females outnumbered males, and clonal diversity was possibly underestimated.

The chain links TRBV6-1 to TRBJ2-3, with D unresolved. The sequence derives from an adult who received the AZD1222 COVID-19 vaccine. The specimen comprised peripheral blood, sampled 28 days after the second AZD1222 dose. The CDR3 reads CASSEGFLGTQYF. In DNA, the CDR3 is TGTGCCAGCAGTGAAGGTTTTTTGGGTACGCAGTATTTT.